This is a list of T cell receptor beta chains from one sample in a study of blood T cell repertoires in COVID-19. Data came from immunoSEQ multiplex PCR; TCRdb stores just in-frame clones and leaves some out. Of about 50,000 clones listed, about 82% were seen once; the top ten hold around 2.2%. Sequencing was carried out using peripheral blood. Receptors originate from a woman in her sixties or seventies with acute or convalescent COVID-19. Each CDR3 is given with its conserved first and last residue. The D gene is left open where the match is weak. The listing skips clone size in some rows; elsewhere it reads once, few, many or a size class.

v_gene,j_gene,d_gene,abundance,CDR3nt,CDR3aa
TRBV18,TRBJ1-1,NA,NA,TGTGCCAGCTCACCGCTGAGGGCGGTCGGACTGGACACTGAAGCTTTCTTT,CASSPLRAVGLDTEAFF
TRBV15,TRBJ2-5,NA,NA,TGTGCCACCAGCAGAGACAAACAAGAGACCCAGTACTTC,CATSRDKQETQYF
TRBV7-2,TRBJ2-1,TRBD2,NA,TGTGCCAGCAGCATCGAGAGCGGGGGATCCTACAATGAGCAGTTCTTC,CASSIESGGSYNEQFF
TRBV3-1/TRBV3-2,TRBJ2-1,TRBD2,NA,TGTGCCAGCAGCAAAAGCGGGATCACTTCGAATGAGCAGTTCTTC,CASSKSGITSNEQFF
TRBV7-9,TRBJ2-7,NA,NA,TGTGCCAGCAGCTTAAGCCACGAGCAGTACTTC,CASSLSHEQYF
TRBV27,TRBJ1-1,TRBD1,NA,TGTGCCAGCACCAAAGGACAGGGCACTGAAGCTTTCTTT,CASTKGQGTEAFF
TRBV9,TRBJ1-3,TRBD1,NA,TGTGCCAGCAGCGTAGGCTTGGACAGGGCTGGAAACACCATATATTTT,CASSVGLDRAGNTIYF
TRBV19,TRBJ1-5,NA,NA,TGTGCCAGTAGTATAGAGGAGCACCCCGCATATCAGCCCCAGCATTTT,CASSIEEHPAYQPQHF
TRBV5-8,TRBJ1-1,TRBD1,NA,TGTGCCAGCAGCCCGACAGGGGCCCCGATGAACACTGAAGCTTTCTTT,CASSPTGAPMNTEAFF
TRBV6-5,TRBJ1-2,NA,NA,TGTGCCAGCAGTTCGACGGGACTCTATGGCTACACCTTC,CASSSTGLYGYTF
TRBV4-1,TRBJ2-7,TRBD2,once,TGCGCCAGCAGCCAAGTTGAGACTAGCGGGATCTACGAGCAGTACTTC,CASSQVETSGIYEQYF
TRBV7-9,TRBJ1-6,NA,NA,TGTGCCAGCAGCTTCCAACCAACCACACAGGGCAATAATTCACCCCTCCACTTT,CASSFQPTTQGNNSPLHF
TRBV10-3,TRBJ1-1,NA,NA,TGTGCCATCATGTTGGGGGCGAACACTGAAGCTTTCTTT,CAIMLGANTEAFF
TRBV7-2,TRBJ1-5,NA,NA,TGTGCCAGCAGCTTAAGTTCGGTGAATCAGCCCCAGCATTTT,CASSLSSVNQPQHF
TRBV7-2,TRBJ2-5,TRBD2,NA,TGTGCCAGCAGTCGCGCCGCAAGCGGGGGGGTACAAGAGACCCAGTACTTC,CASSRAASGGVQETQYF
TRBV28,TRBJ2-3,NA,few,TGTGCCAGCAGTTTAGGGGCAAGACCTAGCACAGATACGCAGTATTTT,CASSLGARPSTDTQYF
TRBV10-3,TRBJ1-1,NA,NA,TGTGCCATCAGTGCAGGGGCCTTGAACACTGAAGCTTTCTTT,CAISAGALNTEAFF
TRBV19,TRBJ1-2,NA,once,TGTGCCAGTACCCCTGGACAGCTTGCCTATGGCTACACCTTC,CASTPGQLAYGYTF
TRBV5-4,TRBJ1-1,NA,NA,TGTGCCAGCAGCTACGGGGGGGGTACTGAAGCTTTCTTT,CASSYGGGTEAFF
TRBV27,TRBJ1-6,NA,NA,TGTGCCAGCAGTTCTGCCAGGGGTCTGTCACCCCTCCACTTT,CASSSARGLSPLHF
TRBV7-2,TRBJ2-2,TRBD2,NA,TGTGCCAGCAGCTTAGTCACCCTAGCGGGGGGGCAAACCGGGGAGCTGTTTTTT,CASSLVTLAGGQTGELFF
TRBV28,TRBJ1-3,NA,NA,TGTGCCAGCAGGGTTATAACAGGGAGCTCTGGAAACACCATATATTTT,CASRVITGSSGNTIYF
TRBV2,TRBJ1-6,NA,NA,TGTGCCAGCAGTGACAGGGGAGGGATAATTAGTCCCCTCCACTTT,CASSDRGGIISPLHF
TRBV4-2,TRBJ2-5,NA,once,TGTGCCAGCAGCCAAGTAGGTCAGGGGTCCATAGAGACCCAGTACTTC,CASSQVGQGSIETQYF
TRBV30,TRBJ1-4,NA,NA,TGTGCCTGGAGATCAAGGAAAGGGCAAGGGGTTAATGAAAAACTGTTTTTT,CAWRSRKGQGVNEKLFF
TRBV29-1,TRBJ1-2,NA,NA,TGCAGCGTTGAAACTGGCGCCGCCGGGGGCTACACCTTC,CSVETGAAGGYTF
TRBV5-3,TRBJ1-3,NA,NA,TGTGCCAGAAGCTTGTCTGGGGGGAGCGGGGGAAACACCATATATTTT,CARSLSGGSGGNTIYF
TRBV12-3/TRBV12-4,TRBJ1-6,TRBD1,NA,TGTGCCAGCAAATGGGACAGTAATTCACCCTTCCACTTT,CASKWDSNSPFHF
TRBV6-1,TRBJ2-7,TRBD2,few,TGTGCCAGCAGTGACGCGGTAGCGGGAGTCTACGAGCAGTACTTC,CASSDAVAGVYEQYF
TRBV5-1,TRBJ2-5,TRBD2,NA,TGCGCCAGCAGCGCCACGCTTTGGACTAGCGGGGGAGAGACCCAGTACTTC,CASSATLWTSGGETQYF
TRBV12-3/TRBV12-4,TRBJ2-5,NA,NA,TGTGCCAGCAGTTTTCAGGGGAGAGAGACCCAGTACTTC,CASSFQGRETQYF
TRBV18,TRBJ2-7,NA,NA,TGTGCCAGCTCCCGGGGGGCCAGCGGGTACGCCTACGAGCAGTACTTC,CASSRGASGYAYEQYF
TRBV7-2,TRBJ2-5,TRBD2,NA,TGTGCCAGCAGCCTCCGCGGGGGGGATGAGACCCAGTACTTC,CASSLRGGDETQYF
TRBV4-1,TRBJ1-5,NA,NA,TGCGCCAGCAGCCATGGAGGAGGGGAAATCGGGCAGCCCCAGCATTTT,CASSHGGGEIGQPQHF
TRBV7-9,TRBJ2-5,TRBD2,NA,TGTGCCAGCAGCCTTCACGGACTAGCTGATGAGACCCAGTACTTC,CASSLHGLADETQYF
TRBV6-1,TRBJ1-5,TRBD1,NA,TGTGCCAGCAGTCAGTCACAGGGGGCTAGTCAGCCCCAGCATTTT,CASSQSQGASQPQHF
TRBV4-2,TRBJ2-3,TRBD2,NA,TGTGCCAGCAGCCAGGGGACTAGCGGGGGGGCGAGCACAGATACGCAGTATTTT,CASSQGTSGGASTDTQYF
TRBV14,TRBJ2-7,NA,NA,TGTGCCAGCAGCCAAGAGCAGGGGAGAAACGGGCAGTACTTC,CASSQEQGRNGQYF
TRBV7-2,TRBJ2-3,TRBD2,NA,TGTGCCAGCAGCTTCGGACTAGGAGGCACAGATACGCAGTATTTT,CASSFGLGGTDTQYF
TRBV3-1/TRBV3-2,TRBJ1-2,TRBD1,NA,TGTGCCAGCAGCCAACCCGTGACAGGGGGCGACTATGGCTACACCTTC,CASSQPVTGGDYGYTF